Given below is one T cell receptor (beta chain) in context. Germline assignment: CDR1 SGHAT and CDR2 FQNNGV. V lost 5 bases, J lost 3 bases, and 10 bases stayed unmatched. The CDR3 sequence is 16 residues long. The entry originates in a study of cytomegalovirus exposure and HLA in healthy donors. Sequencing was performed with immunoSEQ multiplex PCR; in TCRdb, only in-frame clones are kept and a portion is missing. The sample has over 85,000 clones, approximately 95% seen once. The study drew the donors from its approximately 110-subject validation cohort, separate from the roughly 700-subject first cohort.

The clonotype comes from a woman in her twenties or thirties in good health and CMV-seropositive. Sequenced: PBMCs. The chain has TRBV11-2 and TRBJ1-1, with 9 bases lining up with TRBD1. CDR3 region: CASSPGTGRGDTEAFF. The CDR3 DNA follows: TGTGCCAGCAGCCCCGGGACAGGGAGAGGGGACACTGAAGCTTTCTTT.